The 7 T cell receptor beta chains presented below share a single source sample, sequenced in a study of cytomegalovirus exposure and HLA in healthy donors. It was with 60 Vbeta and 13 Jbeta primers that the PCR ran. Sequenced by immunoSEQ multiplex PCR; TCRdb stores in-frame clones only, minus some. The sample consists of about 130,000 clones, approximately 85% of them appearing once. Sequenced sample: PBMCs. The source of these receptors is a woman in her 30s in good health and CMV-seropositive.

This clone was counted only a few times. The chain has TRBV9 and TRBJ2-1; 8 bases fit TRBD2. The germline gives CDR1 SGDLS, CDR2 YYNGEE. V trimming: 3 bases; J trimming: 3 bases; junction bases outside the gene matches: 5. This CDR3 is built from 15 residues. In DNA form, the CDR3 reads TGTGCCAGCAGCGGCACCAGCGGGAGCTACAATGAGCAGTTCTTC. Its protein product is CASSGTSGSYNEQFF.

This clone occurred a few times. Here the CDR3 reads CASSPQQGSSSGNTIYF. The CDR3 nucleotides read TGTGCCAGCAGCCCTCAACAGGGCTCGAGCTCTGGAAACACCATATATTTT. The chain links TRBV7-9 to TRBJ1-3, with a weak D call TRBD1 (6 bases). This CDR3 spans 17 amino acids. CDR1 SEHNR and CDR2 FQNEAQ come from the germline V gene (reference sequence). The ends were cut back, 5 bases at V and 0 bases at J, with 17 bases in the middle.

The V and J genes are TRBV5-1 and TRBJ2-1, with 12 bases fitting TRBD2. With 3 bases clipped from V and 5 bases from J, the junction kept 12 bases outside the gene matches. CDR1 and CDR2 (germline): SGHRS, YFSETQ. The CDR3 sequence is 18 residues long. The CDR3 spells CASSSATSGRSRNNEQFF. The DNA for the CDR3 is TGCGCCAGCAGCTCGGCTACTAGCGGGAGGAGCAGAAACAATGAGCAGTTCTTC.

The chain uses TRBV11-3 and TRBJ2-2; 10 bases line up with TRBD1. This CDR3 spans 16 amino acids. Germline CDR1 is SGHNT and CDR2 is YENEEA. J lost 4 bases, V lost 5 bases, and 7 bases had no gene match. This CDR3 is CASSPGRTGGTGELFF. CDR3 DNA sequence: TGTGCCAGCAGCCCCGGCAGGACAGGGGGCACCGGGGAGCTGTTTTTT.

The V and J genes are TRBV15 and TRBJ1-4; D ambiguous. CDR1 and CDR2 (germline): LNHNV, YYDKDF (reference sequence). There are 14 residues in the CDR3. Trimming left V 5 bases short and J 1 base short, with 8 bases between. CDR3: CATSVAVTNEKLFF. Written as DNA, the CDR3 is TGTGCCACCAGCGTGGCCGTAACTAATGAAAAACTGTTTTTT. Looking up the rest from reference TRBV15 and TRBJ1-4 gives the full variable domain: DAMVIQNPRYQVTQFGKPVTLSCSQTLNHNVMYWYQQKSSQAPKLLFHYYDKDFNNEADTPDNFQSRRPNTSFCFLDIRSPGLGDTAMYLCATSVAVTNEKLFFGSGTQLSVL.

The chain recombines TRBV20-1 with TRBJ2-5; D not certain. The V gene's germline CDR1 is DFQATT and CDR2 SNEGSKA (reference sequence). The CDR3 runs to 11 residues. Trimming took 6 bases from V and 2 from J, leaving 7 bases between them. CDR3 sequence: CSARRQETQYF. CDR3 DNA sequence: TGCAGTGCCAGACGGCAAGAGACCCAGTACTTC.

The V gene is TRBV10-3, the J gene TRBJ2-7; D not certain. The CDR3 loop spans 13 amino acids. Germline V gives CDR1 ENHRY, CDR2 SYGVKD. V lost 8 bases and J lost 3, with 14 bases in between. For the CDR3, the DNA is TGTGCCATCGTCGACCGTTCAGGCTACGAGCAGTACTTC. It codes for CAIVDRSGYEQYF.